This T cell receptor beta chain was sequenced during a study of blood T cell repertoires in COVID-19 (dated by TCRdb to about 2020). With regard to the full study: Samples covering the acute and convalescent phases of COVID-19 were provided by collaborators in the United States, Italy and Spain. The prospective study material was composed of cDNA or gDNA derived from T cells, B-cell-depleted T cells, or PBMCs. Deeply sampled blood TCRbeta repertoires from subjects exposed to, actively infected with, or recovered from COVID-19 were included in the dataset. The repertoires were released in a freely available public database meant as a resource for research on the immune response to SARS-CoV-2. The samples were drawn from the first 160 participants of the ongoing ImmuneRACE study and from under 1,500 subjects provided by 6 global collaborators. The sample metadata nearly always contained a de-identified subject ID, COVID-19 status, age in years and sex. Where available, HLA class I and class II types were obtained from metadata supplied by the sample provider rather than from assay-based typing. General study outcomes and caveats: Clinical and demographic metadata were provided uncurated, with the amount varying by source and participant.

The immunoSEQ Assay, a bias-controlled multiplex PCR, was used to amplify TCRbeta CDR3 regions from genomic DNA. The authors' pipeline ran thus. The number of nucleated cells in each sample was estimated from the amplification of reference gene primers within the assay. To quantify the absolute abundance of each unique TCRbeta CDR3 rearrangement, sequence reads were collapsed and filtered. For each sample, productive Simpson clonality was calculated as the square root of Simpson's diversity index over productive rearrangements. The table was pulled from immuneACCESS by TCRdb, which kept in-frame rearrangements only. Such tables lose some clones; where checked, under half of the loss comes from unresolved V genes, and the rest has no known cause. V, J and clone size reflect that table, while D and trimming were determined from the DNA. The table for this sample lists around 78,000 clones; over 75% of them were counted only once. The leading ten clones occupy 9.5% to 13% of the sample.

As for this clone: Its target antigen remains unknown. Compared with germline, one end of the junction differs, possibly owing to a read error.

CDR1 and CDR2, looked up from the germline V gene, are SGHVS and FQNEAQ. The CDR3 spans 13 residues, from the cysteine through the phenylalanine. Only the CDR3 portion is preserved as DNA: 39 bases, with reading frame beginning at the first base. Each collaborating institution followed its own protocols to collect whole blood in K2EDTA tubes. For TCRbeta analysis, collaborator samples were shipped as frozen whole blood, as isolated PBMCs, or as DNA extracted from either sample type. The source is a man in his 70s with active or convalescent COVID-19. The receptor chain draws on TRBV7-8 and TRBJ1-1, with TRBD1 identical over 8 junction bases. Material: peripheral blood. The DNA sequence is as follows: TGTGCCAGCACCTTACAGGGGGACACTGAAGCTTTCTTT. Its amino acids are CASTLQGDTEAFF.